The 3 T cell receptor beta chains listed next were all sequenced from one sample in a study of shared clonotypes between healthy human individuals. Clones were read by immunoSEQ multiplex PCR, and TCRdb kept only the in-frame ones, dropping some. The sample has roughly 810,000 clones, about 96% seen once. Terminally differentiated effector memory CD45RA+ cells were left out of the naive CD8 fraction, which was CD45RO-negative and positively selected for CCR7. Source material: naive CD8+ T cells sorted from blood. The receptors here all came from a man aged 30 to 45 in good health.

The CDR3 coding sequence is TGTGCCAGCAGCTCGGACAGGCCTCCAAATCAGCCCCAGCATTTT. It specifies CASSSDRPPNQPQHF. V is TRBV5-5 and J is TRBJ1-5; 7 bases align to TRBD1. The CDR3 extends over 15 amino acids. Trimming removed 3 bases from V and 4 bases from J; junction bases left unmatched: 7. Per germline, CDR1 SGHKS and CDR2 YYEKEE (reference sequence).

The chain uses TRBV7-9 and TRBJ2-2; 10 bases line up with TRBD2. Losses at the gene ends were 4 bases for V and 0 bases for J; bases not matched to a gene: 8. The CDR3 is 18 amino acids. CDR1 and CDR2 (germline): SEHNR, FQNEAQ (reference sequence). The CDR3 region has the DNA TGTGCCAGCAGCTCTTCCAGACTAGCGGGCACGAACACCGGGGAGCTGTTTTTT. This encodes CASSSSRLAGTNTGELFF.

The V call is TRBV5-6, the J call TRBJ2-7; D is ambiguous. Germline V gene lookup returns CDR1 SGHDT and CDR2 YYEEEE. This CDR3 contains 13 residues. V was shortened by 4 bases and J by 2 bases, with 10 bases between the two germline ends. Here the CDR3 reads CASSGPQTYEQYF. In DNA, the CDR3 is TGTGCCAGCAGCGGACCACAGACCTACGAGCAGTACTTC.